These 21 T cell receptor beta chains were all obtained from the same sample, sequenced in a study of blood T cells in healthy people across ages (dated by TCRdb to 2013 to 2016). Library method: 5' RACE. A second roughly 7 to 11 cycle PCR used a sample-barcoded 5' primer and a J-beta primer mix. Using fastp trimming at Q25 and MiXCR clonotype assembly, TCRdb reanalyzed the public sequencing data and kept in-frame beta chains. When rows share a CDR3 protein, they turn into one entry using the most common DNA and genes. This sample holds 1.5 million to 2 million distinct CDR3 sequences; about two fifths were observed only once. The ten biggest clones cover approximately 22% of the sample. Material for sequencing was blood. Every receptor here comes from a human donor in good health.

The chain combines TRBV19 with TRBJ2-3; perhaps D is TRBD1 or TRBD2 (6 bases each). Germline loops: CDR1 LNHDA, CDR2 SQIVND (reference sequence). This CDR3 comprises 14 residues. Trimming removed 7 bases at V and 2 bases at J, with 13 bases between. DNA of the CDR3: TGTGCCAGTAAACCGGGGGCCTTCACAGATACGCAGTATTTT. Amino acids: CASKPGAFTDTQYF.

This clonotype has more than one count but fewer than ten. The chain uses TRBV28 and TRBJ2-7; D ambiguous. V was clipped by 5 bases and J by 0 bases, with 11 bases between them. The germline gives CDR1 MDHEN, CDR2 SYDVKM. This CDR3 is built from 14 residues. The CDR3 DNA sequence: TGTGCCAGCAGTCTCTCCGTATTCTCCTACGAGCAGTACTTC. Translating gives CASSLSVFSYEQYF.

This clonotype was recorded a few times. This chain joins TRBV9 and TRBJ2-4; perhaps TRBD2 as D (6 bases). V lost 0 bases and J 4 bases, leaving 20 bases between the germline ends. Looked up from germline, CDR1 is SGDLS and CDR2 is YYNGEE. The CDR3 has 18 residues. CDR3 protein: CASSVGGTSGVGKNIQYF. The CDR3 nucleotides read TGTGCCAGCAGCGTAGGGGGGACTTCTGGGGTGGGGAAAAACATTCAGTACTTC.

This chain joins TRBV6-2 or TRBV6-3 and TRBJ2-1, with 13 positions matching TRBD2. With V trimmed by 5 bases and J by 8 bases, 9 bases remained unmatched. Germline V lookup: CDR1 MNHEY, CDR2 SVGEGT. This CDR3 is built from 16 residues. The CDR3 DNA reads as TGTGCCAGCAGTCCTGCACTAGCGGGGGGGCCCTATGAGCAGTTCTTC. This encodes CASSPALAGGPYEQFF.

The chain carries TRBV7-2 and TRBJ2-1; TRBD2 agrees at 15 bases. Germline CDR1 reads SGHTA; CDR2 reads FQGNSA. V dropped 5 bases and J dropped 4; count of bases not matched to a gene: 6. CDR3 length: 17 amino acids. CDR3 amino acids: CASSPGLAGGGYNEQFF. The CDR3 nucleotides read TGTGCCAGCAGCCCGGGACTAGCGGGGGGAGGGTACAATGAGCAGTTCTTC.

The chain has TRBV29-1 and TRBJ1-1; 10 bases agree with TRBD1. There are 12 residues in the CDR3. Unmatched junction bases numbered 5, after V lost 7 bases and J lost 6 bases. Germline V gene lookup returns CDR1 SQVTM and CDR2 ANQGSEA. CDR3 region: CSGAGQGSEAFF. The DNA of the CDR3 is TGCAGCGGGGCGGGACAGGGGTCTGAAGCTTTCTTT.

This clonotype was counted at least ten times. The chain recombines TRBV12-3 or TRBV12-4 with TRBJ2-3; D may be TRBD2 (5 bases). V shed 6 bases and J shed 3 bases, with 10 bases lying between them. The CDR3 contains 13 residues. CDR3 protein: CASSLIATDTQYF. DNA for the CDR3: TGTGCCAGCAGCTTAATAGCGACAGATACGCAGTATTTT.

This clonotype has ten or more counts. The DNA for the CDR3 is TGTGCCAGCAGCCCGGGGGGACAGGTCCTCGAGCAGTACTTC. Its translation is CASSPGGQVLEQYF. The chain couples TRBV7-9 to TRBJ2-7, with D perhaps TRBD1 (8 bases). CDR1 SEHNR and CDR2 FQNEAQ come from the germline V gene (reference sequence). This CDR3 spans 14 amino acids. Between the trimmed V and J ends, which lost 5 bases and 6 bases, there was a span of 17 bases.

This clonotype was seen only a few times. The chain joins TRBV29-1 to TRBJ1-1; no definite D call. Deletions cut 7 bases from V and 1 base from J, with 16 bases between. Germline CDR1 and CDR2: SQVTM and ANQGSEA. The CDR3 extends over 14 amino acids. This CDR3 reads CSADTSGSNTEAFF. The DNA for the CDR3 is TGCAGCGCCGACACCTCGGGTTCGAACACTGAAGCTTTCTTT.

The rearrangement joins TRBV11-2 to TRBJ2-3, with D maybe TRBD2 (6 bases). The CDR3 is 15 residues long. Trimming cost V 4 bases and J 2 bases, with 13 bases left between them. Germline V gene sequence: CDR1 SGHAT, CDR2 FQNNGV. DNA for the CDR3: TGTGCCAGCAGCTATGGGGCGGGACCCACAGATACGCAGTATTTT. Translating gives CASSYGAGPTDTQYF.

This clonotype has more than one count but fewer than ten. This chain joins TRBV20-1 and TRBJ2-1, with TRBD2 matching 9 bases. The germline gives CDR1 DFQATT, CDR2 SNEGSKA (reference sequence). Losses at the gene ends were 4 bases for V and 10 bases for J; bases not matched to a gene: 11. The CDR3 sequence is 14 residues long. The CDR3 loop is CSATTPGLAREQFF. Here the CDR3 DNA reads TGCAGTGCTACAACCCCGGGACTAGCACGGGAGCAGTTCTTC.

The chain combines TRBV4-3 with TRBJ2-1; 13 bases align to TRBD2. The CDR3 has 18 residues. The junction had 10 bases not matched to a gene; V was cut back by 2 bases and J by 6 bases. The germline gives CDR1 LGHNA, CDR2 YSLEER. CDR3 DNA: TGCGCCAGCAGCCAAAGGGGACTAGCGGGGTCCTTCGTCAATGAGCAGTTCTTC. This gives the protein CASSQRGLAGSFVNEQFF.

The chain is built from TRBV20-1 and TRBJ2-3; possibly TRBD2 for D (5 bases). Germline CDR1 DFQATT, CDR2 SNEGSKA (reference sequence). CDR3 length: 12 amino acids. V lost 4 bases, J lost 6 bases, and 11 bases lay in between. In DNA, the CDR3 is TGCAGTGCTATTGAGCGCGGGGATACGCAGTATTTT. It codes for CSAIERGDTQYF.

The CDR3: CSFVRVETQYF. The CDR3 bases are TGCAGCTTTGTGAGGGTAGAGACCCAGTACTTC. The V call is TRBV29-1, the J call TRBJ2-5; D is possibly TRBD2 (5 bases). The V end lost 8 bases, the J end lost 4 bases, and 11 bases lay between the germline ends. The germline CDR1 and CDR2 sequences are SQVTM and ANQGSEA. The CDR3 spans 11 residues.

CDR3 amino acids: CASGSFYGYTF. The CDR3 nucleotides read TGTGCCTCCGGCTCTTTCTATGGCTACACCTTC. The V gene is TRBV10-3, the J gene TRBJ1-2; no clear D. Germline values: CDR1 ENHRY, CDR2 SYGVKD. V was clipped by 11 bases and J by 4 bases, with 11 bases between them. There are 11 residues in the CDR3.

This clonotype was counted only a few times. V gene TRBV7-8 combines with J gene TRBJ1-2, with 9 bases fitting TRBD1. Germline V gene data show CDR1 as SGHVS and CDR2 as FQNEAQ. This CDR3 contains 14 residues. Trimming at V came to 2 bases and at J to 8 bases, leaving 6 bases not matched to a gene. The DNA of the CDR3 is TGTGCCAGCAGCTTATGGGACAGGGAGATCGGCTACACCTTC. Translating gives CASSLWDREIGYTF.

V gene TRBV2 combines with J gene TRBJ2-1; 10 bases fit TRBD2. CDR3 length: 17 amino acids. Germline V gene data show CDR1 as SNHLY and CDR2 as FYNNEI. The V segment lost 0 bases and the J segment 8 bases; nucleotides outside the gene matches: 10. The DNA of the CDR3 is TGTGCCAGCAGTGAAGCCGCACTAGCGGGGCGGGGGGATGAGCAGTTCTTC. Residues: CASSEAALAGRGDEQFF. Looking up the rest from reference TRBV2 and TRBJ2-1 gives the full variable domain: EPEVTQTPSHQVTQMGQEVILRCVPISNHLYFYWYRQILGQKVEFLVSFYNNEISEKSEIFDDQFSVERPDGSNFTLKIRSTKLEDSAMYFCASSEAALAGRGDEQFFGPGTRLTVL.

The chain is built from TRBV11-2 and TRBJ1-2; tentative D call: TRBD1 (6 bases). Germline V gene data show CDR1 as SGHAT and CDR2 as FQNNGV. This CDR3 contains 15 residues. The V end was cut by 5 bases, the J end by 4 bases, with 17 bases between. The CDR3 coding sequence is TGTGCCAGCAGCCAGGGGAACGGACTGATCTATGGCTACACCTTC. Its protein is CASSQGNGLIYGYTF.

CDR3 nucleotides: TGCAGTGCTGGGACAGACAGGGGGATTAATCAGCCCCAGCATTTT. This codes for CSAGTDRGINQPQHF. The V and J genes are TRBV20-1 and TRBJ1-5, with TRBD1 identical over 9 bases. From germline, CDR1 is DFQATT and CDR2 SNEGSKA (reference sequence). V dropped 5 bases and J dropped 4; count of bases not matched to a gene: 9. The CDR3 runs 15 residues.

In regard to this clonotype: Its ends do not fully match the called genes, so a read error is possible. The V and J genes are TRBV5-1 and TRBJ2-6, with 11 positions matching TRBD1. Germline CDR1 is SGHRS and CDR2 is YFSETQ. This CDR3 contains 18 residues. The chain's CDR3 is CVSSLDRTGGSGANVRTF. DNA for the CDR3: TGCGTCAGCAGCTTGGACCGGACAGGGGGCTCTGGGGCCAACGTCCGGACTTTC.

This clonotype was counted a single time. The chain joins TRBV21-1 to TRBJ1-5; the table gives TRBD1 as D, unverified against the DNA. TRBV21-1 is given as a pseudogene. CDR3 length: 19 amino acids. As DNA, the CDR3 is TGTGCCAGCAGCAAAGGCTTAAAAAAGGGACAGGGAGGCAATCAGCCCCAGCATTTT. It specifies CASSKGLKKGQGGNQPQHF.